This is a list of T cell receptor beta chains from one sample in a study of blood T cell repertoires in COVID-19. Assay: immunoSEQ multiplex PCR; the TCRdb copy retains only in-frame clones and omits some. The sample lists a few hundred thousand clones; 85% to 90% were seen once. Sequenced input: peripheral blood. Receptors originate from a woman between 55 and 75 years old with COVID-19, enrolled during active disease. CDR3s include the opening cysteine and the closing phenylalanine or tryptophan. The D gene is left open where the match is weak. Some rows have no size entry. The others give once, few or many, or a class for an expanded clone.

size,J,D,V,CDR3,DNA
NA,TRBJ1-1,TRBD1,TRBV18,CASSPGQGGGSKAFF,TGTGCCAGCTCACCGGGACAGGGAGGAGGGTCTAAAGCTTTCTTT
NA,TRBJ2-7,TRBD1,TRBV7-3,CASSIQGGPYEQYF,TGTGCCAGCAGCATACAGGGGGGACCCTACGAGCAGTACTTC
NA,TRBJ2-5,TRBD2,TRBV15,CATSRASFGGGETQYF,TGTGCCACCAGCAGAGCCTCCTTCGGGGGAGGGGAGACCCAGTACTTC
NA,TRBJ2-1,TRBD2,TRBV6-6,CASSYSLAGDNEQFF,TGTGCCAGCAGTTACTCTCTAGCGGGAGACAATGAGCAGTTCTTC
NA,TRBJ2-2,TRBD1,TRBV3-1/TRBV3-2,CASSPYRGQGNAGELFF,TGTGCCAGCAGCCCATACCGGGGACAGGGTAACGCCGGGGAGCTGTTTTTT
NA,TRBJ1-2,TRBD1,TRBV3-1/TRBV3-2,CASSRANRGHYGYTF,TGTGCCAGCAGCCGCGCCAACAGGGGTCACTATGGCTACACCTTC
NA,TRBJ1-6,NA,TRBV6-5,CASSFSLNSPLHF,TGTGCCAGCAGCTTCTCCCTAAATTCACCCCTCCACTTT
NA,TRBJ1-2,NA,TRBV5-1,CASSLDPENYGYTF,TGCGCCAGCAGCTTGGATCCGGAGAACTATGGCTACACCTTC
NA,TRBJ2-3,NA,TRBV9,CASSVGGALGDTQYF,TGTGCCAGCAGCGTTGGGGGGGCCTTGGGAGATACGCAGTATTTT
NA,TRBJ2-1,NA,TRBV29-1,CSVAPRSGNEQFF,TGCAGCGTCGCACCTCGGTCGGGGAATGAGCAGTTCTTC
NA,TRBJ1-3,NA,TRBV29-1,CSVGPGGSGNTIYF,TGCAGCGTTGGTCCGGGAGGCTCTGGAAACACCATATATTTT
NA,TRBJ1-5,NA,TRBV7-2,CASSLDSQPQHF,TGTGCCAGCAGCTTAGACAGCCAGCCCCAGCATTTT
NA,TRBJ2-1,TRBD2,TRBV9,CASSAGLGTSGGAYNEQFF,TGTGCCAGCAGCGCCGGCCTAGGGACTAGCGGGGGGGCCTACAATGAGCAGTTCTTC
NA,TRBJ2-7,TRBD1,TRBV14,CASSQDLGTGEKQYF,TGTGCCAGCAGCCAAGATCTGGGGACAGGGGAGAAGCAGTACTTC
NA,TRBJ2-5,NA,TRBV7-2,CASSLGYQGRETQYF,TGTGCCAGCAGCTTAGGGTACCAGGGCCGTGAGACCCAGTACTTC
NA,TRBJ1-4,NA,TRBV5-4,CASSPGVANEKLFF,TGTGCCAGCAGCCCCGGGGTAGCTAATGAAAAACTGTTTTTT
NA,TRBJ1-3,NA,TRBV25-1,CASSEYGRSSGNTIYF,TGTGCCAGCAGTGAATACGGCAGGTCCTCTGGAAACACCATATATTTT
NA,TRBJ2-5,TRBD2,TRBV7-9,CASGGPSGPRTQYF,TGTGCCAGCGGGGGACCTAGCGGGCCCCGGACCCAGTACTTC
NA,TRBJ1-3,NA,TRBV7-8,CASSLGTAGAGNTIYF,TGTGCCAGCAGCTTAGGGACAGCCGGGGCGGGAAACACCATATATTTT
NA,TRBJ2-5,NA,TRBV6-5,CASSYFLGETQYF,TGTGCCAGCAGTTACTTTCTAGGAGAGACCCAGTACTTC
once,TRBJ1-6,TRBD1,TRBV5-1,CASSSTGGGHNSPLHF,TGCGCCAGCAGCTCAACAGGGGGCGGACATAATTCACCCCTCCACTTT
NA,TRBJ1-1,NA,TRBV7-6,CASSQQGGTVHTEAFF,TGTGCCAGCTCTCAACAAGGGGGAACGGTACACACTGAAGCTTTCTTT
NA,TRBJ1-2,TRBD1,TRBV20-1,CSASAGGSGGYGYTF,TGCAGTGCTAGTGCAGGGGGCAGTGGAGGTTATGGCTACACCTTC
NA,TRBJ2-5,NA,TRBV19,CASRRQDQETQYF,TGTGCCAGTAGACGACAGGACCAAGAGACCCAGTACTTC
once,TRBJ2-5,TRBD2,TRBV7-2,CASRGLAGGGTQYF,TGTGCCAGCAGGGGACTAGCGGGGGGAGGGACCCAGTACTTC
NA,TRBJ1-4,NA,TRBV4-2,CASSLRQASNEKLFF,TGTGCCAGCAGCCTAAGACAGGCCTCTAATGAAAAACTGTTTTTT
once,TRBJ2-7,TRBD1,TRBV7-2,CASSLDSRGPYEQYF,TGTGCCAGCAGCTTAGACAGCAGGGGGCCCTACGAGCAGTACTTC
NA,TRBJ2-7,NA,TRBV29-1,CSAALRTGGSGYEQYF,TGCAGCGCCGCGTTACGGACCGGGGGTTCGGGTTACGAGCAGTACTTC
NA,TRBJ2-7,TRBD1,TRBV9,CASSPRTGPYEQYF,TGTGCCAGCAGCCCCCGGACAGGGCCCTACGAGCAGTACTTC
NA,TRBJ2-1,TRBD2,TRBV11-3,CASSLRGSGGNYNEQFF,TGTGCCAGCAGCTTGAGGGGTAGCGGGGGAAACTACAATGAGCAGTTCTTC
NA,TRBJ1-2,TRBD1,TRBV5-4,CASSSDRDYGYTF,TGTGCCAGCAGCTCCGACAGGGACTATGGCTACACCTTC
once,TRBJ2-1,TRBD1,TRBV5-1,CASSLEPGTAYNEQFF,TGCGCCAGCAGCTTGGAGCCCGGGACAGCTTACAATGAGCAGTTCTTC
NA,TRBJ1-2,TRBD1,TRBV5-1,CASSSGPGRGYGAPGYTF,TGCGCCAGCAGCTCCGGTCCGGGCAGGGGGTACGGGGCCCCTGGCTACACCTTC
NA,TRBJ2-7,NA,TRBV10-3,CATKIDGGRTYEQYF,TGTGCCACCAAGATAGACGGGGGTCGGACCTACGAGCAGTACTTC
NA,TRBJ2-4,TRBD1,TRBV30,CAWATGTVNIQYF,TGTGCCTGGGCGACCGGGACAGTAAACATTCAGTACTTC
NA,TRBJ2-4,TRBD2,TRBV19,CASSMSLAGGPLIAKNIQYF,TGTGCCAGTAGTATGTCCCTAGCGGGGGGGCCCCTCATAGCCAAAAACATTCAGTACTTC
NA,TRBJ1-1,NA,TRBV21-1,CASSKEGQAPSEAFF,TGTGCCAGCAGCAAAGAGGGACAGGCCCCTTCTGAAGCTTTCTTT
NA,TRBJ1-5,TRBD1,TRBV6-2/TRBV6-3,CASSWTGQNQPQHF,TGTGCCAGCAGTTGGACAGGGCAAAATCAGCCCCAGCATTTT
NA,TRBJ1-5,TRBD1,TRBV18,CASSLSGTGFQPQHF,TGTGCCAGCTCACTTTCCGGGACAGGGTTTCAGCCCCAGCATTTT
NA,TRBJ1-2,TRBD1,TRBV19,CASSMTGTGNGYTF,TGTGCCAGTAGTATGACCGGGACAGGGAATGGCTACACCTTC
NA,TRBJ2-7,TRBD2,TRBV3-1/TRBV3-2,CASSPSGGIVYEQYF,TGTGCCAGCAGCCCGTCGGGGGGGATCGTCTACGAGCAGTACTTC
NA,TRBJ1-1,NA,TRBV9,CASSGLGGNTEAFF,TGTGCCAGCAGCGGTCTAGGGGGAAACACTGAAGCTTTCTTT
NA,TRBJ1-1,TRBD1,TRBV25-1,CASRATGVNTEAFF,TGTGCCAGCAGAGCCACAGGGGTGAACACTGAAGCTTTCTTT
NA,TRBJ2-7,TRBD1,TRBV6-2/TRBV6-3,CASSLDRQHEQYF,TGTGCCAGCAGCCTGGACAGGCAGCACGAGCAGTACTTC
NA,TRBJ2-1,NA,TRBV19,CASSRDPVGGEQFF,TGTGCCAGTAGTAGGGACCCGGTGGGGGGTGAGCAGTTCTTC
NA,TRBJ2-2,TRBD2,TRBV23-1,CASGGTSENTGELFF,TGCGCCAGCGGGGGGACTAGCGAGAACACCGGGGAGCTGTTTTTT
NA,TRBJ2-3,NA,TRBV7-2,CASRSAGASTDTQYF,TGTGCCAGCAGGTCAGCGGGTGCTAGCACAGATACGCAGTATTTT
NA,TRBJ1-5,TRBD1,TRBV19,CASSPPKTGGYQPQHF,TGTGCCAGTAGTCCGCCGAAGACAGGGGGCTATCAGCCCCAGCATTTT
NA,TRBJ2-5,TRBD2,TRBV29-1,CSVEDPQTSGGTGETQYF,TGCAGCGTTGAAGATCCCCAGACTAGCGGGGGGACTGGAGAGACCCAGTACTTC
NA,TRBJ1-3,TRBD1,TRBV11-2,CASSLMTGGDTIYF,TGTGCCAGCAGCTTAATGACAGGGGGGGACACCATATATTTT
NA,TRBJ2-5,NA,TRBV4-3,CASSQDSRETQYF,TGCGCCAGCAGCCAAGATTCCCGAGAGACCCAGTACTTC
NA,TRBJ1-1,TRBD1,TRBV6-5,CASSYEQGATEAFF,TGTGCCAGCAGTTACGAACAGGGGGCGACTGAAGCTTTCTTT
NA,TRBJ1-6,TRBD1,TRBV2,CASRADRAAGSPLHF,TGTGCCAGCAGAGCAGACAGGGCTGCCGGATCACCCCTCCACTTT
NA,TRBJ1-6,TRBD1,TRBV7-6,CASSLAARGPSTGSPLHF,TGTGCCAGCAGCTTAGCGGCCAGGGGGCCGTCCACCGGTTCACCCCTCCACTTT
NA,TRBJ1-1,TRBD1,TRBV2,CASGGTGRNTEAFF,TGTGCCAGCGGCGGGACAGGGAGGAACACTGAAGCTTTCTTT